Ten or more counts support the clone carrying this T cell receptor (beta chain). Its cognate antigen is unknown. This sample stems from a study of T cells in Graves' hyperthyroidism and ophthalmopathy. Broader study findings: Most thyroid clonotypes that were expanded above 0.001 also turned up in blood.

Patients counted as stable if ophthalmopathy did not develop within 18 months. Amplified regions were TCR beta CDR3 sequences from RNA transcripts. The HTBI primer set was used in a first-round RT-PCR of the TCR CDR3. TCRdb re-derived calls from the multiplex PCR reads in MiXCR, one entry per CDR3 protein. The sample records roughly 570,000 distinct CDR3 sequences, under 60% being singletons. This CDR3 contains 14 residues. Germline V CDR1 and CDR2: SGHRS, YFSETQ. Trimming stripped 1 base from V and 7 bases from J, with 9 bases between. J is TRBJ1-6 and V is TRBV5-1, with D unclear. The receptor was isolated from a woman younger than 30 with Graves' hyperthyroidism. Sequencing input: peripheral blood or thyroid tissue (not recorded which). This CDR3 reads CASSLWTANSPLHF. The CDR3 DNA is TGCGCCAGCAGCTTGTGGACGGCGAATTCACCCCTCCACTTT.